This T cell receptor beta chain came from a study of post-analysis software for immune sequencing data. As concerns this clonotype: Its specificity is not known.

Germline V gene data show CDR1 as SGDLS and CDR2 as YYNGEE. Trimming stripped 7 bases from V and 3 bases from J, with 11 bases between. There are 14 residues in the CDR3. TCR beta cDNA libraries included unique molecular identifiers. TCRdb processed the PCR reads anew with MiXCR; each CDR3 protein has one entry. Seen here are around 500,000 distinct CDR3 sequences, 30% to 40% observed once, and the top ten hold less than 6%. Broader study findings: Batch-matched samples strongly co-clustered by F measure. Roughly five TRBV segments were more frequent in patients than controls; TRBV5-6, TRBV5-1 and TRBV20-1 belonged to this group.

The chain employs TRBV9 and TRBJ1-6; D is unclear. This receptor was obtained from a girl under 18 with multiple sclerosis. The sample consisted of blood. The CDR3 is CASAGEVYNSPLHF. CDR3 DNA: TGTGCCAGCGCCGGAGAAGTCTATAATTCACCCCTCCACTTT.